Following are 25 T cell receptor beta chains from one sample sequenced in a study of long-term antiretroviral therapy in people with HIV (dated by TCRdb to between 2022 and 2023). The immunoSEQ hsTCRB v3.0 assay was used at survey level resolution to sequence the TRB variable region. Here the immuneACCESS table is served through TCRdb, limited to in-frame sequences with V and J called. Missing clones are a known gap in these copies; in checked studies unresolved V genes cover under half, and the rest lacks a known reason. The sample includes more than 35,000 clones, with over 80% observed a single time. Over 4% of the sample rests with the top ten. The sample here was unsorted PBMCs, taken 1.5 years after starting antiretroviral therapy. Receptor source: a man aged 18 to 35 with HIV.

J is TRBJ1-3 and V is TRBV18; D uncertain. This CDR3 region has 16 residues. Trimming removed 6 bases from V and 0 bases from J, with 15 bases in between. Germline V gene lookup returns CDR1 KGHSH and CDR2 LQKENI. The CDR3 spells CASSRGQGLSGNTIYF. The CDR3, as DNA: TGTGCCAGCTCTCGGGGTCAAGGGCTCTCTGGAAACACCATATATTTT.

The chain links TRBV10-3 to TRBJ2-1; 8 bases are shared with TRBD2. The CDR3 loop spans 14 amino acids. The germline gives CDR1 ENHRY, CDR2 SYGVKD. V lost 6 bases, J lost 6 bases, and 7 bases stayed unmatched. This CDR3 reads CAISGGEGSNEQFF. The DNA of the CDR3 is TGTGCCATCAGCGGGGGGGAGGGCAGCAATGAGCAGTTCTTC.

This clone is classed as medium-sized (0.01 to 0.1%). A read error may account for a junction end that differs from germline. This chain joins TRBV7-8 and TRBJ2-1; tentatively, D is TRBD2 (5 bases). The germline V gene has CDR1 SGHVS and CDR2 FQNEAQ. The CDR3 contains 17 residues. This chain's CDR3 is CASSFEFSGNSHNEQFF. The CDR3 DNA reads as TGTGCCAGCAGCTTTGAATTCTCGGGAAACTCCCACAATGAGCAGTTCTTC.

This chain joins TRBV7-2 and TRBJ2-2; 8 positions agree with TRBD2. The V and J ends lost 5 bases and 4 bases, in that order; junction bases with no gene match: 18. This CDR3 comprises 19 residues. Germline V CDR1 and CDR2: SGHTA, FQGNSA. The CDR3 reads CASSARLASGSFITGELFF. For the CDR3, the DNA is TGTGCCAGCAGCGCCCGACTGGCCAGCGGGAGTTTTATCACCGGGGAGCTGTTTTTT.

This clone was detected only a few times. This chain links TRBV27 with TRBJ2-2, with D unclear. Germline CDR1 MNHEY, CDR2 SMNVEV (reference sequence). V gave up 3 bases and J gave up 1 base, with 3 bases separating them. This CDR3 comprises 13 residues. CDR3 sequence (DNA): TGTGCCAGCAGTTTCGGGAACACCGGGGAGCTGTTTTTT. Translating it yields CASSFGNTGELFF.

This chain links TRBV19 with TRBJ1-1; D is possibly TRBD1 (5 bases). Trimming stripped 8 bases from V and 3 bases from J, with 19 bases between. This CDR3 spans 15 amino acids. From germline, CDR1 is LNHDA and CDR2 SQIVND (reference sequence). DNA for the CDR3: TGTGCCAGTTCAAAGGCGGGAAGGGGCGACACTGAAGCTTTCTTT. As protein: CASSKAGRGDTEAFF.

This chain joins TRBV5-1 and TRBJ2-5; 8 nucleotides agree with TRBD1. J gave up 4 bases and V 1 base, and 3 bases lay outside the gene matches. The CDR3 is 14 amino acids. Germline V gene sequence: CDR1 SGHRS, CDR2 YFSETQ. CDR3 in DNA: TGCGCCAGCAGCTTGCAGGGGGCTGGAGAGACCCAGTACTTC. This gives the protein CASSLQGAGETQYF.

The rearrangement joins TRBV4-2 to TRBJ1-3; the D is unclear. The CDR3 has 16 amino acids. The V gene lost 0 bases and the J gene lost 0 bases, with 9 bases spanning the gap. Per the germline V gene, CDR1 is LGHNA and CDR2 is YNFKEQ. The CDR3 sequence is CASSQDSLGSGNTIYF. In DNA, the CDR3 is TGTGCCAGCAGCCAAGATTCTCTGGGCTCTGGAAACACCATATATTTT.

A single count supports this clone. The J gene is TRBJ2-7, the V gene TRBV7-2, with TRBD2 matching 14 bases. Germline lookup yields CDR1 SGHTA and CDR2 FQGNSA. The CDR3 contains 18 residues. Trimming cost V 5 bases and J 1 base; bases outside gene matches: 10. This CDR3 is CASSRLAGGPSFSYEQYF. The DNA of the CDR3 is TGTGCCAGCAGCCGACTAGCGGGAGGGCCCTCGTTTTCCTACGAGCAGTACTTC.

CDR3 amino acids: CASTPGSAFQETQYF. CDR3 nucleotide sequence: TGCGCCAGCACTCCGGGGTCCGCATTCCAAGAGACCCAGTACTTC. The chain couples TRBV5-1 to TRBJ2-5, with a weak D call TRBD2 (5 bases). CDR3 length: 15 amino acids. Per germline, CDR1 SGHRS and CDR2 YFSETQ. V was trimmed by 6 bases and J by 1 base, leaving 16 bases between them. Drawing the rest from reference TRBV5-1 and TRBJ2-5, the complete variable domain is KAGVTQTPRYLIKTRGQQVTLSCSPISGHRSVSWYQQTPGQGLQFLFEYFSETQRNKGNFPGRFSGRQFSNSRSEMNVSTLELGDSALYLCASTPGSAFQETQYFGPGTRLLVL.

The gene calls are TRBV27 and TRBJ2-3; D not resolved. The length of the CDR3 is 11 residues. Germline CDR1 is MNHEY and CDR2 is SMNVEV (reference sequence). The V and J ends lost 6 bases and 7 bases respectively, with 8 bases between them. The CDR3 loop is CASSSSYTQYF. CDR3 DNA sequence: TGTGCCAGCAGCAGTTCATATACGCAGTATTTT.

This chain links TRBV15 with TRBJ2-2, with D uncertain. Germline-derived CDR1 and CDR2 are LNHNV and YYDKDF (reference sequence). V lost 0 bases to trimming and J lost 1 base, with 3 bases between them. The CDR3 spans 14 residues. CDR3 nucleotides: TGTGCCACCAGCAGAGATCGGAACACCGGGGAGCTGTTTTTT. It translates to CATSRDRNTGELFF.

The V gene is TRBV7-3, the J gene TRBJ2-2; D tentatively fits TRBD1 or TRBD2 (5 bases each). This CDR3 comprises 16 residues. Germline V CDR1 and CDR2: SGHTA, FQGTGA. V gave up 5 bases and J gave up 5 bases, with 18 bases separating them. The CDR3 spells CASSVIGTASTGELFF. CDR3 sequence (DNA): TGTGCCAGCAGCGTAATCGGGACCGCGTCAACCGGGGAGCTGTTTTTT.

The V gene is TRBV19, the J gene TRBJ2-1; 8 bases align to TRBD2. The V segment lost 1 base and the J segment 1 base; nucleotides outside the gene matches: 0. Germline lookup yields CDR1 LNHDA and CDR2 SQIVND (reference sequence). The CDR3 is made up of 15 amino acids. For the CDR3, the DNA is TGTGCCAGTAGTATAGTAGCGGGATCCTACAATGAGCAGTTCTTC. This encodes CASSIVAGSYNEQFF.

This clone came up a few times. The rearrangement uses TRBV27 and TRBJ2-7; possibly TRBD1 for D (5 bases). Trimming shortened V by 2 bases and J by 3 bases, and 8 bases separated the two germline ends. CDR1 and CDR2 from the germline V gene are MNHEY and SMNVEV (reference sequence). This CDR3 has 13 residues. In DNA form, the CDR3 reads TGTGCCAGCAGTTTAAACAGGAACTACGAGCAGTACTTC. Its protein product is CASSLNRNYEQYF.

The V call is TRBV28, the J call TRBJ2-7; D is possibly TRBD2 (6 bases). Germline V lookup: CDR1 MDHEN, CDR2 SYDVKM. Between the trimmed V and J ends, which lost 6 bases and 3 bases, there was a span of 21 bases. CDR3 length: 16 amino acids. The CDR3 coding sequence is TGTGCCAGCAGCCTTATACAGGCGGGGCGGAACTACGAGCAGTACTTC. Its protein is CASSLIQAGRNYEQYF.

This clone has only one observation. V usage is TRBV2 and J usage is TRBJ1-2; D not resolved. CDR3 length: 12 residues. Trimming removed 7 bases from V and 4 bases from J, with 10 bases in between. Per the germline V gene, CDR1 is SNHLY and CDR2 is FYNNEI. In nucleotides, the CDR3 is TGTGCCAGCAAGCCAGTTACCTATGGCTACACCTTC. Protein product: CASKPVTYGYTF.

This clone was observed a handful of times. The chain recombines TRBV5-1 with TRBJ2-7, with 8 bases aligning to TRBD2. The CDR3 extends over 13 amino acids. The V segment lost 6 bases and the J segment 2 bases; nucleotides outside the gene matches: 4. CDR1 is SGHRS, CDR2 YFSETQ, per germline. The DNA of the CDR3 is TGCGCCAGCAAAGTAGCGGGGCCCTACGAGCAGTACTTC. This gives the protein CASKVAGPYEQYF.

This clone has just one count. This rearrangement joins TRBV19 to TRBJ1-2; D remains unclear. V lost 4 bases to trimming and J lost 0 bases, with 12 bases between them. Germline values: CDR1 LNHDA, CDR2 SQIVND (reference sequence). The CDR3 extends over 15 amino acids. This CDR3 reads CASSTDGRANYGYTF. CDR3 nucleotides: TGTGCCAGTAGTACCGACGGACGGGCTAACTATGGCTACACCTTC.

V gene TRBV4-3 combines with J gene TRBJ2-1; tentatively, D is TRBD1 (6 bases). Germline V gene sequence: CDR1 LGHNA, CDR2 YSLEER. CDR3 size: 14 residues. Trimming shortened V by 0 bases and J by 9 bases, and 12 bases separated the two germline ends. In DNA, the CDR3 is TGCGCCAGCAGCCAAGAAGGGGTAGGGGGTGAGCAGTTCTTC. It codes for CASSQEGVGGEQFF.

This rearrangement joins TRBV19 to TRBJ1-5; a weak D match, TRBD1 (6 bases). V gave up 3 bases and J gave up 6 bases, with 18 bases separating them. The CDR3 spans 16 residues. The germline V gene has CDR1 LNHDA and CDR2 SQIVND (reference sequence). This chain's CDR3 is CASSISGGSGVQPQHF. DNA for the CDR3: TGTGCCAGTAGTATTTCGGGGGGCTCGGGAGTTCAGCCCCAGCATTTT.

The chain uses TRBV19 and TRBJ1-3; D is uncertain. From germline, CDR1 is LNHDA and CDR2 SQIVND (reference sequence). This CDR3 is 14 amino acids long. V was shortened by 3 bases and J by 4 bases, with 10 bases between the two germline ends. This CDR3 is CASSISDYGNTIYF. As DNA, the CDR3 is TGTGCCAGTAGTATCAGTGATTACGGAAACACCATATATTTT.

This clone was counted between two and nine times. This chain uses TRBV6-5 with TRBJ2-7; 8 positions match TRBD1. The junction had 8 bases not matched to a gene; V was cut back by 5 bases and J by 2 bases. CDR1 is MNHEY and CDR2 is SVGAGI in the germline V gene. The CDR3 has 15 residues. As DNA, the CDR3 is TGTGCCAGCAGTGGCCGGGGACAGGCAGCCTACGAGCAGTACTTC. It is translated as CASSGRGQAAYEQYF.

This clone occurred once. The chain uses TRBV28 and TRBJ2-7; a weak D match, TRBD2 (6 bases). The CDR3 runs to 14 residues. Germline values: CDR1 MDHEN, CDR2 SYDVKM. The V end was cut by 3 bases, the J end by 5 bases, with 14 bases between. CDR3 loop: CASSFVGGVHEQYF. CDR3 coding DNA: TGTGCCAGCAGTTTTGTGGGAGGAGTCCACGAGCAGTACTTC.

Only one count was recorded for this clone. This chain links TRBV7-9 with TRBJ2-3; D remains unclear. Germline V lookup: CDR1 SEHNR, CDR2 FQNEAQ (reference sequence). This CDR3 has 14 amino acids. V lost 3 bases, J lost 1 base, and 8 bases lay in between. CDR3 protein: CASSLASRTDTQYF. DNA for the CDR3: TGTGCCAGCAGCTTGGCATCCCGCACAGATACGCAGTATTTT.